These T cell receptor beta chains were read from a single sample in a study of blood T cells in healthy people across ages. TCRdb passed the 5' RACE reads through MiXCR, listing each CDR3 protein once. The sample lists 500,000 to 650,000 distinct CDR3 sequences; about 27% were seen once. The sample also formed part of further work on T cells of mothers and their children.

Sequenced: blood. The receptor set was obtained from a boy aged 2-9 years in good health. Each CDR3 is given with its conserved first and last residue. A D gene is named only where the DNA matches it firmly. Some rows mark clone size as missing; the rest say once, few, many or name a class of expanded clone.

D gene,J gene,V gene,clone size,CDR3 length,CDR3 protein,CDR3 DNA
NA,TRBJ1-1,TRBV18,few,15,CASSSTQRGEVEAFF,TGTGCCAGCTCATCAACTCAGAGGGGGGAAGTTGAAGCTTTCTTT
NA,TRBJ1-5,TRBV3-1,NA,19,CASSPMSPYNLLSNQPQHF,TGTGCCAGCAGCCCCATGTCGCCCTATAACCTATTGAGCAATCAGCCCCAGCATTTT
TRBD2,TRBJ2-7,TRBV4-3,once,22,CASSQDAIRVAGRDTHSYEQYF,TGCGCCAGCAGCCAAGACGCGATAAGGGTAGCGGGACGGGATACTCATTCCTACGAGCAGTACTTC
NA,TRBJ1-2,TRBV6-5,NA,13,CASTRGEFYGYTF,TGTGCCAGCACAAGGGGTGAATTCTATGGCTACACCTTC
NA,TRBJ2-2,TRBV6-1,NA,13,CASSETNTGELFF,TGTGCCAGCAGTGAAACGAACACCGGGGAGCTGTTTTTT
NA,TRBJ2-3,TRBV9,few,16,CASSVGDRPFADTQYF,TGTGCCAGCAGCGTAGGGGATAGGCCGTTCGCAGATACGCAGTATTTT
NA,TRBJ2-3,TRBV7-7,once,14,CASSLDPAADTQYF,TGTGCCAGCAGCTTAGACCCGGCAGCAGATACGCAGTATTTT
NA,TRBJ2-1,TRBV6-6,NA,15,CASSLRGGSYNEQFF,TGTGCCAGCAGCCTCAGGGGGGGCTCCTACAATGAGCAGTTCTTC
TRBD1,TRBJ2-1,TRBV5-1,NA,15,CASSTAGGLDNEQFF,TGCGCCAGCAGTACGGCAGGGGGATTAGACAATGAGCAGTTCTTC
NA,TRBJ1-1,TRBV6-5,few,14,CASSLQGLGTEAFF,TGTGCCAGCAGTTTACAGGGTTTGGGTACTGAAGCTTTCTTT
NA,TRBJ2-1,TRBV4-3,NA,13,CASSQITGNIQFF,TGCGCCAGCAGCCAGATTACAGGGAATATACAGTTCTTC
TRBD2,TRBJ2-7,TRBV20-1,few,15,CSARTGTSGAYEQYF,TGCAGTGCTAGAACCGGGACTAGCGGGGCCTACGAACAGTACTTC
NA,TRBJ1-3,TRBV3-1,NA,13,CASSQDQQNTIYF,TGTGCCAGCAGCCAAGATCAGCAGAACACCATATATTTT
TRBD2,TRBJ2-4,TRBV12-3/TRBV12-4,NA,16,CASSPRAGGVKNIQYF,TGTGCCAGCAGTCCCCGGGCGGGAGGGGTAAAAAACATTCAGTACTTC
TRBD1,TRBJ2-4,TRBV20-1,NA,14,CSALGQGGKNIQYF,TGCAGTGCCCTGGGACAGGGAGGCAAAAACATTCAGTACTTC
NA,TRBJ1-2,TRBV20-1,NA,12,CSASWGPWGYTF,TGCAGTGCTAGTTGGGGGCCTTGGGGCTACACCTTC
TRBD1,TRBJ2-1,TRBV20-1,few,16,CSARDSDREAIYEQFF,TGCAGTGCTAGAGATTCGGACAGGGAAGCAATATATGAGCAGTTCTTC
NA,TRBJ1-2,TRBV5-6,NA,13,CASSTQENYGYTF,TGTGCCAGCAGCACGCAGGAGAACTATGGCTACACCTTC
TRBD1,TRBJ2-3,TRBV12-3/TRBV12-4,NA,18,CASSSGTVSTFSTDTQYF,TGTGCCAGCAGTTCAGGGACAGTGTCTACTTTTAGCACAGATACGCAGTATTTT
TRBD1,TRBJ2-6,TRBV12-3/TRBV12-4,few,15,CASSLQGEGANVLTF,TGTGCCAGCAGTTTACAGGGGGAAGGGGCCAACGTCCTGACTTTC
TRBD2,TRBJ2-5,TRBV12-3/TRBV12-4,NA,16,CASSLGLADGQETQYF,TGTGCCAGCAGCCTGGGACTAGCAGACGGGCAAGAGACCCAGTACTTC
NA,TRBJ1-1,TRBV3-1,many,12,CASSQVGTEAFF,TGTGCCAGCAGCCAAGTCGGCACTGAAGCTTTCTTT
NA,TRBJ1-1,TRBV12-3/TRBV12-4,NA,11,CASSLTAEAFF,TGTGCCAGCAGTTTGACGGCTGAAGCTTTCTTT
TRBD1,TRBJ2-3,TRBV4-2,NA,18,CASSQARTGDLSTDTPYF,TGTGCCAGCAGCCAAGCCCGGACAGGGGATCTTAGCACAGATACGCCGTATTTT
TRBD1,TRBJ1-2,TRBV10-3,NA,13,CAIRGEGAYGYTF,TGTGCCATCAGGGGCGAGGGGGCGTATGGCTACACCTTC
NA,TRBJ2-1,TRBV3-1,NA,13,CACRPGASSEQFF,TGTGCTTGCCGCCCGGGGGCATCGAGTGAGCAGTTCTTC
NA,TRBJ2-7,TRBV6-6,few,13,CASSYRDVNEQYF,TGTGCCAGCAGTTACAGGGATGTGAACGAGCAGTACTTC
NA,TRBJ2-7,TRBV24-1,many,13,CATSDSGYYEQYF,TGTGCCACCAGTGATTCGGGTTACTACGAGCAGTACTTC
TRBD2,TRBJ2-1,TRBV7-2,many,15,CASSLWLAGGNEQFF,TGTGCCAGCAGCTTATGGCTAGCGGGAGGCAATGAGCAGTTCTTC
TRBD2,TRBJ2-2,TRBV30,NA,14,CAWREGTRTGELFF,TGTGCCTGGAGAGAGGGGACTAGGACCGGGGAGCTGTTTTTT
NA,TRBJ1-1,TRBV20-1,few,17,CSARDFQIPMGDTETFF,TGCAGTGCTAGAGATTTTCAGATACCCATGGGGGACACTGAAACTTTCTTT
NA,TRBJ2-3,TRBV9,few,15,CASSVSTRATDTQYF,TGTGCCAGCAGCGTTAGCACCAGAGCGACAGATACGCAGTATTTT
NA,TRBJ1-1,TRBV27,NA,11,CATENGGEAFF,TGTGCCACAGAAAACGGGGGTGAAGCTTTCTTT
NA,TRBJ2-7,TRBV7-2,few,13,CASSGQGEGEQYF,TGTGCCAGCAGCGGGCAGGGAGAAGGGGAGCAGTACTTC
TRBD2,TRBJ2-2,TRBV11-2,NA,20,CASSFRISGLAGLNTGELFF,TGTGCCAGCAGCTTCCGCATCTCGGGACTAGCGGGACTGAACACCGGGGAGCTGTTTTTT